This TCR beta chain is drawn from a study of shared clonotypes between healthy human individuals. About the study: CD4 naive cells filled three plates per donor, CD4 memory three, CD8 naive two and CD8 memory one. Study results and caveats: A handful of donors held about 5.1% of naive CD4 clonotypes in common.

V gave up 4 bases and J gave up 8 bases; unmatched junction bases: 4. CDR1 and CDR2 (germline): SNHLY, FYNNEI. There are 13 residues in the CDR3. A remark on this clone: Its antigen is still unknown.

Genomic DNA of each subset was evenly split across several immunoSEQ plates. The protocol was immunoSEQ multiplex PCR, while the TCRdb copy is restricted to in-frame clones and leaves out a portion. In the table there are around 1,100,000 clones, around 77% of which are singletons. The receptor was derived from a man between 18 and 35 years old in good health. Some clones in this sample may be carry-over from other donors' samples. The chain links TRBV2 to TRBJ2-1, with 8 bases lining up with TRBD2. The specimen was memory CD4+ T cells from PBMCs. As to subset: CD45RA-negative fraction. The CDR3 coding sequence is TGTGCCAGCAGTGTTGCGGGGGGCTATGAGCAGTTCTTC. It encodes CASSVAGGYEQFF.